At least ten counts were recorded for the clone carrying this T cell receptor (beta chain). Its antigen is not known. Reasons for excluding patients were uncontrolled infection, other autoimmune disease, pregnancy or lactation. This specimen comes from a study of T cells in Graves' hyperthyroidism and ophthalmopathy. General study results and limits: Blood also showed most of the thyroid clonotypes that were expanded above 0.001.

TCR beta CDR3 sequences were amplified from RNA transcripts. The study used the HTBI primer set for a first-round RT-PCR of the TCR CDR3. TCRdb ran MiXCR on the multiplex PCR reads and lists one entry per CDR3 protein. The sample records roughly 510,000 distinct CDR3 sequences, roughly 20% being singletons. The CDR3 is 14 residues long. V lost 6 bases to trimming and J lost 6 bases, with 14 bases between them. The J gene is TRBJ2-2, the V gene TRBV12-3 or TRBV12-4, with a possible D match to TRBD1 (7 bases). The sequence came from a man aged 18 to 30 with Graves' hyperthyroidism. Sequencing was performed on blood. The CDR3 spells CASSRDSGPGELFF. In DNA, the CDR3 is TGTGCCAGCAGCCGGGACAGCGGGCCCGGGGAGCTGTTTTTT.